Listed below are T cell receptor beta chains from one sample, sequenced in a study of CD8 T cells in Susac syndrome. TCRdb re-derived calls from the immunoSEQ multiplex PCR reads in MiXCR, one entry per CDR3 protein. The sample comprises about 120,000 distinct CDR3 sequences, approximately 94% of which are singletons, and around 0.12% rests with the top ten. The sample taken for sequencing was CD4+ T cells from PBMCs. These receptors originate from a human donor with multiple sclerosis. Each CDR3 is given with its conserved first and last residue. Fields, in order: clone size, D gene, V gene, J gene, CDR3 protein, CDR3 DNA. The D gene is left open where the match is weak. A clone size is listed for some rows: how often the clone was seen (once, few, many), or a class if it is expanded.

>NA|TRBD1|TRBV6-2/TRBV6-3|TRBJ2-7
CASSWTGGDRSYEQYF
TGTGCCAGCAGTTGGACAGGGGGCGACAGGTCCTACGAGCAGTACTTC
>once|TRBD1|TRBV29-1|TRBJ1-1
CSARGQSNTEAFF
TGCAGCGCTAGGGGGCAGTCGAACACTGAAGCTTTCTTT
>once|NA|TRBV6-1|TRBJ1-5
CASSEQSNQPQHF
TGTGCCAGCAGTGAACAAAGCAATCAGCCCCAGCATTTT
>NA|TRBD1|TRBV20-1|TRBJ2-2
CSAREGQGRTGELFF
TGCAGTGCTAGAGAGGGACAGGGGAGGACCGGGGAGCTGTTTTTT
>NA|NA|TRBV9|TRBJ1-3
CASSSRTVSSGNTIYF
TGTGCCAGCAGCTCACGGACCGTCTCCTCTGGAAACACCATATATTTT
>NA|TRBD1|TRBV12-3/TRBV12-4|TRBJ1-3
CASSSGTGTSGNTIYF
TGTGCCAGCAGTTCGGGGACAGGGACCTCTGGAAACACCATATATTTT
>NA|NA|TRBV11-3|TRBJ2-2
CASSSSGSNTGELFF
TGTGCCAGCAGCTCCTCCGGGTCCAACACCGGGGAGCTGTTTTTT
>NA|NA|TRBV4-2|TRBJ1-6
CASSQDWGFGGNSPLHF
TGTGCCAGCAGCCAAGATTGGGGCTTTGGGGGTAATTCACCCCTCCACTTT
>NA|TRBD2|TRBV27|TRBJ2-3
CASSPGTSQVTQYF
TGTGCCAGCAGTCCTGGGACTAGCCAAGTCACGCAGTATTTT
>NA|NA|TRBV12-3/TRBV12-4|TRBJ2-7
CASSLLGNEQYF
TGTGCCAGCAGTTTACTGGGAAACGAGCAGTACTTC
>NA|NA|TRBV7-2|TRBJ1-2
CASSLGSTGTGYTF
TGTGCCAGCAGCTTAGGATCAACAGGGACCGGCTACACCTTC
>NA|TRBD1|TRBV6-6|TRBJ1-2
CASRDRGQGNYGYTF
TGTGCCAGCAGGGACCGCGGACAGGGTAACTATGGCTACACCTTC
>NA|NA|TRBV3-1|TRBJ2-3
CASSLTGDGGDTQYF
TGTGCCAGCAGCCTGACGGGAGACGGCGGAGATACGCAGTATTTT
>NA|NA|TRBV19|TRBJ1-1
CASTIDKWIKGTEAFF
TGTGCCAGTACCATAGACAAATGGATTAAAGGGACTGAAGCTTTCTTT
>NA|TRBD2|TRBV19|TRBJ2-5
CASRASGASLETQYF
TGTGCCAGTAGAGCTAGCGGGGCCTCCCTGGAGACCCAGTACTTC
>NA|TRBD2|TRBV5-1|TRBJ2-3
CASSPGLGTDTQYF
TGCGCCAGCAGCCCGGGACTAGGAACAGATACGCAGTATTTT
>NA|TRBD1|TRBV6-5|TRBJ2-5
CASSYFSPGTGLSQETQYF
TGTGCCAGCAGTTACTTTTCACCGGGGACAGGTCTATCCCAAGAGACCCAGTACTTC
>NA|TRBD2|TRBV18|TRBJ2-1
CASSPPSGGRANEQFF
TGTGCCAGCTCACCCCCCTCCGGCGGGAGGGCCAATGAGCAGTTCTTC
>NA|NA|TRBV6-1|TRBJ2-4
CASQTVKGKNIQYF
TGTGCCAGTCAGACAGTTAAAGGCAAAAACATTCAGTACTTC
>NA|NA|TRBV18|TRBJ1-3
CASSPVAVGQNTIYF
TGTGCCAGCTCACCCGTCGCGGTGGGCCAAAACACCATATATTTT
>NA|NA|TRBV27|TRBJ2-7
CASRSDGYEQYF
TGTGCCAGCAGGTCCGACGGATACGAGCAGTACTTC
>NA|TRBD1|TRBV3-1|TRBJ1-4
CASSPGTGFGKLFF
TGTGCCAGTTCCCCCGGGACAGGGTTTGGAAAACTGTTTTTT
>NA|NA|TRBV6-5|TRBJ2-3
CASSYRLGPADTQYF
TGTGCCAGCAGTTACAGGTTAGGGCCGGCAGATACGCAGTATTTT
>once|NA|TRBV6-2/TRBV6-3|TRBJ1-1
CASSLPRGGVNTEAFF
TGTGCCAGCAGTTTGCCCCGAGGGGGTGTGAACACTGAAGCTTTCTTT
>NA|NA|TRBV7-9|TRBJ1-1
CASSLGSDGNTEAFF
TGTGCCAGCAGCTTAGGCTCGGATGGAAACACTGAAGCTTTCTTT
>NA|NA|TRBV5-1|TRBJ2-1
CASSLVDKSSYNEQFF
TGCGCCAGCAGCTTGGTGGATAAGAGCTCCTACAATGAGCAGTTCTTC
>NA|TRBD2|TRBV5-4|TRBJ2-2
CASSSHSGGVTGELFF
TGTGCCAGCAGTTCTCATAGCGGGGGGGTCACCGGGGAGCTGTTTTTT
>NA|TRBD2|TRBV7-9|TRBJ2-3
CASSLGRGGHTDTQYF
TGTGCCAGCAGCTTAGGACGGGGGGGCCACACAGATACGCAGTATTTT
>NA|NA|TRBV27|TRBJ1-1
CASSSRVMNTEAFF
TGTGCCAGCAGTAGCAGGGTCATGAACACTGAAGCTTTCTTT
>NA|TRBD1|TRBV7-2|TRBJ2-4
CASSPDRVSIQYF
TGTGCCAGCAGCCCCGACAGGGTGAGCATTCAGTACTTC
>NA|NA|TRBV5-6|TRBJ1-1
CASSSRTNEAFF
TGTGCCAGCAGCTCGCGGACCAATGAAGCTTTCTTT
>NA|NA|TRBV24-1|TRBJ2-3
CATSDTPQGTSTDTQYF
TGTGCCACCAGTGATACCCCACAGGGAACTAGCACAGATACGCAGTATTTT
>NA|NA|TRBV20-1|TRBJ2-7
CSARILREQYF
TGCAGTGCCCGGATACTTAGGGAGCAGTACTTC
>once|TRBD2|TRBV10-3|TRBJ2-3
CAISEGTSGGLSTDTQYF
TGTGCCATCAGTGAAGGGACTAGCGGGGGACTGAGCACAGATACGCAGTATTTT
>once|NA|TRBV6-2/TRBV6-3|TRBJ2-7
CASSSYGSAPSYEQYF
TGTGCCAGCAGTTCATACGGGTCGGCCCCCTCCTACGAGCAGTACTTC
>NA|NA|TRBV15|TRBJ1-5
CATSSIRARRLGDQPQHF
TGTGCCACCAGCAGTATCAGGGCCAGGCGTCTTGGTGATCAGCCCCAGCATTTT
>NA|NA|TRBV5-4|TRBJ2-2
CASTPLVGTGELFF
TGTGCCAGCACCCCCCTGGTTGGCACCGGGGAGCTGTTTTTT
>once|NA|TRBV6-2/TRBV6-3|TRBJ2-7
CASRAPYYSYEQYF
TGTGCCAGCAGGGCGCCCTACTACTCCTACGAGCAGTACTTC
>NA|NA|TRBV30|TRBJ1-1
CAWSYPGRQGTEAFF
TGTGCCTGGAGTTACCCGGGACGGCAGGGAACTGAAGCTTTCTTT
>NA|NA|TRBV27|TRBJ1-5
CASRHSGQPQHF
TGTGCCAGCCGACATTCGGGGCAGCCCCAGCATTTT
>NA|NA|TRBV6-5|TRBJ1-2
CASRAPGGGGYTF
TGTGCCAGCAGGGCCCCGGGGGGAGGTGGCTACACCTTC
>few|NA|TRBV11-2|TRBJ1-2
CASGYLTGTDYGYTF
TGTGCCAGCGGATATTTGACCGGGACGGACTATGGCTACACCTTC
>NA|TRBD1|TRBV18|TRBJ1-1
CASSPRQGGYTEAFF
TGTGCCAGCTCACCGAGACAGGGGGGGTACACTGAAGCTTTCTTT
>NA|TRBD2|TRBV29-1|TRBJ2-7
CSVQGEGSGSRSYEQYF
TGCAGCGTTCAAGGGGAGGGTAGCGGGAGCCGATCCTACGAGCAGTACTTC
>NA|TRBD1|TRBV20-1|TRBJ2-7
CSARPGQGVVRPYEQYF
TGCAGTGCACGACCGGGACAGGGGGTTGTTCGGCCTTACGAGCAGTACTTC